The clone carrying this T cell receptor (beta chain) appeared many times. The antigen is undetermined. The data were taken from a study of glioma-infiltrating T cells. Broader study findings: Above-expected tissue-blood divergence occurred in all gliomas, most in low-grade ones. Very few CDR3 sequences were shared between tissue and blood.

The CDR3 loop spans 14 amino acids. V lost 4 bases and J 3 bases, leaving 10 bases between the germline ends. The germline gives CDR1 MNHEY, CDR2 SVGEGT. Using RNA template, CDR3s of TCR alpha and beta were amplified with iRepertoire arm-PCR. For one-step reverse transcription and amplification, about 90-450 ng of tissue mRNA or PBMC total RNA was used. TCRdb reprocessed the multiplex PCR reads via MiXCR and lists one record per CDR3 protein. The sample holds about 140,000 distinct CDR3 sequences; about 39% are singletons and the top ten take roughly a fifth. The receptor was derived from a human donor with low-grade glioma or glioblastoma, undergoing nonglioma brain surgery, or in good health (not recorded which). Specimen: glioma tissue, nonneoplastic brain tissue, or PBMCs (not recorded which). This chain joins TRBV6-2 or TRBV6-3 and TRBJ2-1; D may be TRBD2 (5 bases). CDR3 sequence (DNA): TGTGCCAGCAGTTCATTCACTAGCTACAATGAGCAGTTCTTC. Its protein product is CASSSFTSYNEQFF.